This T cell receptor beta chain was sequenced in a study of blood T cells in healthy people across ages. A second PCR, run for roughly 7 to 12 cycles, used a sample-barcoded 5' primer plus a J-beta primer mix. MiXCR, applied by TCRdb to the 5' RACE reads, yields one record per CDR3 protein. The table records 850,000 or so distinct CDR3 sequences, 29% of them present only once. The germline CDR1 and CDR2 sequences are MNHNS and SASEGT. V lost 10 bases to trimming and J lost 4 bases, with 14 bases between them. The length of the CDR3 is 13 residues. There are a few counts of this clonotype. This chain joins TRBV6-1 and TRBJ1-5; no firm D call. The sequenced material came from blood. The receptor's source is a woman aged 80 or older in good health. The CDR3 DNA reads as TGTGCCACCGTTAGGACTGAGAATCAGCCCCAGCATTTT. Translated, it gives CATVRTENQPQHF.